These 3 T cell receptor beta chains were sequenced from one sample in a study of CD8+ T cells in alopecia areata. RNA was extracted and reverse transcribed into cDNA as the sequencing template. The method was immunoSEQ multiplex PCR; TCRdb's version includes in-frame clones alone and lacks a portion of them. The table records over 100,000 clones, approximately 49% of them present only once. Sequenced material: CD8+ T cells sorted from blood, taken at week 0. The receptors originated from a human donor with alopecia areata.

This chain uses TRBV7-2 with TRBJ2-7; D possibly corresponds to TRBD1 (6 bases). Germline CDR1 SGHTA, CDR2 FQGNSA. The CDR3 covers 14 residues. The V and J ends lost 5 bases and 4 bases respectively, with 15 bases between them. The CDR3 coding sequence is TGTGCCAGCAGCCCCACCACAGGGCCTTACGAGCAGTACTTC. This sequence encodes CASSPTTGPYEQYF.

The rearrangement links TRBV5-6 to TRBJ1-5, with 10 positions matching TRBD1. From germline, CDR1 is SGHDT and CDR2 YYEEEE. V shed 4 bases and J 7 bases; nucleotides not matched to a gene: 8. The CDR3 sequence is 15 residues long. CDR3 DNA: TGTGCCAGCAGCGGTGCCGGGACAGGGGACCAGCCCCAGCATTTT. This gives the protein CASSGAGTGDQPQHF. Combining the CDR3 with reference TRBV5-6 and TRBJ1-5 gives the whole variable domain DAGVTQSPTHLIKTRGQQVTLRCSPKSGHDTVSWYQQALGQGPQFIFQYYEEEERQRGNFPDRFSGHQFPNYSSELNVNALLLGDSALYLCASSGAGTGDQPQHFGDGTRLSIL.

This chain links TRBV7-9 with TRBJ1-2, with TRBD1 identical over 10 bases. CDR1 is SEHNR and CDR2 is FQNEAQ in the germline V gene (reference sequence). This CDR3 is built from 14 residues. V shed 5 bases, J shed 8 bases, and the junction held 8 bases outside the gene matches. CDR3 nucleotides: TGTGCCAGCAGCCCTCGACAGGGGGCGACCGGCTACACCTTC. It translates to CASSPRQGATGYTF.